This entry features one T cell receptor beta chain sequence. Its cognate antigen is unknown. The CDR3 runs to 15 residues. V dropped 5 bases and J dropped 1 base, with 14 bases sitting between them. Germline CDR1 and CDR2: LNHNV and YYDKDF (reference sequence). The data belong to a study of cytomegalovirus exposure and HLA in healthy donors. In the study overall: The 120 or so validation repertoires were produced on the same platform as the 700 or so repertoires of the first cohort. This was reported in a later analysis. Points from the study as a whole: Despite most TCR sequences being rare, some public TCRs occurred in many donors.

The assay was immunoSEQ multiplex PCR, and TCRdb's table has in-frame clones only and misses some. The profile shows more than 120,000 clones, roughly 90% of them singletons. Specimen: PBMCs. This chain joins TRBV15 and TRBJ2-5, with D unresolved. This receptor was identified in a young man in good health and CMV-seropositive. In DNA, the CDR3 is TGTGCCACCAGCCCCGCGATGAAGCCCCAAGAGACCCAGTACTTC. It yields the protein CATSPAMKPQETQYF.